The entry below gives a single TCR beta chain sequence along with its context. Amplification targeted TCR beta CDR3 regions from RNA transcripts. Primed by the HTBI set, a first-round RT-PCR was run on the TCR CDR3. TCRdb reprocessed the multiplex PCR reads via MiXCR and lists one record per CDR3 protein. The sample carries roughly 380,000 distinct CDR3 sequences, approximately 18% recorded once. The sample originates from a study of T cells in Graves' hyperthyroidism and ophthalmopathy. Sequencing input: blood. The TCR comes from a woman in her thirties or forties with Graves' ophthalmopathy.

The CDR3 coding sequence is TGTGCCAGCAGCCCGCTGACTAGCGGGAGGGGTGAGCAGTACTTC. Encoded protein: CASSPLTSGRGEQYF. The rearrangement links TRBV28 to TRBJ2-7, with 14 bases identical to TRBD2. V was clipped by 6 bases and J by 7 bases; unmatched bases: 8. The CDR3 is 15 amino acids. Germline-derived CDR1 and CDR2 are MDHEN and SYDVKM. Based on the CDR3 plus reference TRBV28 and TRBJ2-7, the full variable domain is DVKVTQSSRYLVKRTGEKVFLECVQDMDHENMFWYRQDPGLGLRLIYFSYDVKMKEKGDIPEGYSVSREKKERFSLILESASTNQTSMYLCASSPLTSGRGEQYFGPGTRLTVT.